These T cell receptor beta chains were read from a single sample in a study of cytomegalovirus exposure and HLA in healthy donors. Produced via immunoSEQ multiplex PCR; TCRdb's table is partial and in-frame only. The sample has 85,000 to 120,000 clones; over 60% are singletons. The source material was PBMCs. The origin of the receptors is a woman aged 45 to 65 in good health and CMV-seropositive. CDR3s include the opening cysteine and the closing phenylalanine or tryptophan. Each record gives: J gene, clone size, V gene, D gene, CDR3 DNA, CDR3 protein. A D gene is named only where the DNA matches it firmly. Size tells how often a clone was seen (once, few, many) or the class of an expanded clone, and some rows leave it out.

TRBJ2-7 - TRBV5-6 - TGTGCCAGCAGCTGGGGGGGCGGGGCCTCCTCCTACGAGCAGTACTTC CASSWGGGASSYEQYF
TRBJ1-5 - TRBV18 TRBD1 TGTGCCAGCTCACGGCAGGGGGCAGGAAATCAGCCCCAGCATTTT CASSRQGAGNQPQHF
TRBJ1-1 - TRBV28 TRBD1 TGTGCCAGCAGTTTAGCCCTCGACAGGGAGACCCTCCGCATGAACACTGAAGCTTTCTTT CASSLALDRETLRMNTEAFF
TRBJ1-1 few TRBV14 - TGTGCCAGCAGCCAAGTTGGCGGGGGCACTGAAGCTTTCTTT CASSQVGGGTEAFF
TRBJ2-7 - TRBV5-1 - TGCGCCAGCAGCTTGGTGGGCAGCTCCTACGAGCAGTACTTC CASSLVGSSYEQYF
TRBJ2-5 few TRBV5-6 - TGTGCCAGCAGCTTGGTACGGCAGGGGAAAGAGACCCAGTACTTC CASSLVRQGKETQYF
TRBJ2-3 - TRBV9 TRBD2 TGTGCCAGCAGCGTAGACCCTAGCGGGGGCCGAGATACGCAGTATTTT CASSVDPSGGRDTQYF
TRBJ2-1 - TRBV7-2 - TGTGCCAGCAGCTTCCCGAGGGGGAGCTCCTACAATGAGCAGTTCTTC CASSFPRGSSYNEQFF
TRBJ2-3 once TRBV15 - TGTGCCACCAGCAGACTACGACTAGGGCTGGATACGCAGTATTTT CATSRLRLGLDTQYF
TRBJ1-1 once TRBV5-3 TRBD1 TGTGCCAGAACCCGGCAGGGGGCAAACACTGAAGCTTTCTTT CARTRQGANTEAFF
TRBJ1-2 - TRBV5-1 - TGCGCCAGCAGCCCCGGACAGAGCCTAAACTATGGCTACACCTTC CASSPGQSLNYGYTF
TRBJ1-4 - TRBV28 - TGTGCCAGCAGTTGGTCCGTCGCTAGAGAAAAACTGTTTTTT CASSWSVAREKLFF
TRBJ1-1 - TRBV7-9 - TGTGCCAGCAGCTTTTCTACAGGGCACACTGAAGCTTTCTTT CASSFSTGHTEAFF
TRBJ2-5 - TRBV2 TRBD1 TGTGCCAGCTCCGGGACAGGGGGCTCGTCGGGTGAAGAGACCCAGTACTTC CASSGTGGSSGEETQYF
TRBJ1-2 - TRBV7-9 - TGTGCCAGCAGCCCTCGGGAGGGAACCTATGGCTACACCTTC CASSPREGTYGYTF
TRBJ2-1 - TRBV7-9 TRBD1 TGTGCCAGCAGACGAGGACAGGGGGCGAATGAGCAGTTCTTC CASRRGQGANEQFF
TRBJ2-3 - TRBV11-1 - TGTGCCAGCACCCCATCGCTACAGGGAGGGGATACGCAGTATTTT CASTPSLQGGDTQYF
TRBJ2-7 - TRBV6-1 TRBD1 TGTGCCAGCAGTGCCGGGACAGGGTTCTACGAGCAGTACTTC CASSAGTGFYEQYF
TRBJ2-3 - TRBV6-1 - TGTGCCAGCAGTGGGGCAGGACAGACCACAGATACGCAGTATTTT CASSGAGQTTDTQYF
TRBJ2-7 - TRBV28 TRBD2 TGTGCCAGCAGCCGGGGGAGCGGGGGGGACTTAGAGCAGTACTTC CASSRGSGGDLEQYF
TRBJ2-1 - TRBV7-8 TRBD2 TGTGCCAGCAGCTTAGCGGAACTAGCGGGGGGCAATGAGCAGTTCTTC CASSLAELAGGNEQFF
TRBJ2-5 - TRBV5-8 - TGTGCCAGCAGCCCTATTGGGGGGTTTGGCCAGTACTTC CASSPIGGFGQYF
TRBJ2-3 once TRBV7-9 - TGTGCCAGCAGCTACCAACCCCCAGGGTTCCGGCCCACAGATACGCAGTATTTT CASSYQPPGFRPTDTQYF
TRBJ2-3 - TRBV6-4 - TGTGCCAGCAGTGCCACGGGGGTTAGCACAGATACGCAGTATTTT CASSATGVSTDTQYF
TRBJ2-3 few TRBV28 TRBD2 TGTGCCAGCACCGTGAAGCGGGGGGGAAGAGATACGCAGTATTTT CASTVKRGGRDTQYF
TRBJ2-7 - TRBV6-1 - TGTGCCAGCAGTGAATGGCACGGGATCTCCTACGAGCAGTACTTC CASSEWHGISYEQYF
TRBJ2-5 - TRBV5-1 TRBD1 TGCGCCAGCAGCTTGACAGGGGGCAGTGGGGAGACCCAGTACTTC CASSLTGGSGETQYF
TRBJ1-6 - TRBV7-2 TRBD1 TGTGCCAGCGGTCGTCGGGACAGGGGGACACCCCTCCACTTT CASGRRDRGTPLHF
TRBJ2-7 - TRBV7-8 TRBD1 TGTGCCAGCAGCTTGGCACAGGGACAGGGGAACGAGCAGTACTTC CASSLAQGQGNEQYF
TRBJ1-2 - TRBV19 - TGTGCCAGTAGGTCCGAAGGGGTCTATGGCTACACCTTC CASRSEGVYGYTF
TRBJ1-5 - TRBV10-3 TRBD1 TGTGCCATCAGTGACGGACAGGGGGCACCATTTAATCAGCCCCAGCATTTT CAISDGQGAPFNQPQHF
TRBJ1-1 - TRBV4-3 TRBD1 TGCGCCAGCAGCCAAACAGCCTTCGGGCAGGGGGCAAGCCATGGCGCTGAAGCTTTCTTT CASSQTAFGQGASHGAEAFF
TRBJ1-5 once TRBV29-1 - TGCAGCGTTGAGAGGTCCAGTCTCAATCAGCCCCAGCATTTT CSVERSSLNQPQHF
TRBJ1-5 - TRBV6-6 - TGTGCCAGCGTGCTTTGGAGGGATAGCAATCAGCCCCAGCATTTT CASVLWRDSNQPQHF
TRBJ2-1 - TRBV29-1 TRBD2 TGCAGCACCGTCGGACTAGCGGCCGATTACAATGAGCAGTTCTTC CSTVGLAADYNEQFF
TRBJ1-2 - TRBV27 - TGTGCCAGCAGTGCATCCGGGAATAACTATGGCTACACCTTC CASSASGNNYGYTF
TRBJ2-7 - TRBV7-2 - TGTGCCAGCAGCTTAGTGCCAGATGCAGCCTACGAGCAGTACTTC CASSLVPDAAYEQYF
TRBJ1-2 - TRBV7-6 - TGTGCCAGCAGCTTCCCGGGGAACTATGGCTACACCTTC CASSFPGNYGYTF
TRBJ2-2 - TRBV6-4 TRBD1 TGTGCCAGCAGTACCGAGACAGGGGGCGCCGGGGAGCTGTTTTTT CASSTETGGAGELFF